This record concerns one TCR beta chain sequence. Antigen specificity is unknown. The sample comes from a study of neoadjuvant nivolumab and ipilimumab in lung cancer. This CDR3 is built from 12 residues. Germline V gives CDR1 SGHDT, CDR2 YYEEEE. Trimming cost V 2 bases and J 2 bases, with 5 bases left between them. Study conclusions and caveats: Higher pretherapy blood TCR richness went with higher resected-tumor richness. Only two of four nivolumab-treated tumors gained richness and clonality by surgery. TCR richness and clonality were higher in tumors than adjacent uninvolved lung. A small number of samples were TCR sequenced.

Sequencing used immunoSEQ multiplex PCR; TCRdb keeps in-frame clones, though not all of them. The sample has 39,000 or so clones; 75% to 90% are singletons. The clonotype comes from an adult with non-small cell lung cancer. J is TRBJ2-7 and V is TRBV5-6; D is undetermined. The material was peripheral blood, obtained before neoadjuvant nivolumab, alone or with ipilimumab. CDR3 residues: CASSFSAYEQYF. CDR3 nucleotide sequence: TGTGCCAGCAGCTTTTCCGCCTACGAGCAGTACTTC.